The rows below give T cell receptor beta chains drawn from one sample of a study of shared clonotypes between healthy human individuals. Sequenced by immunoSEQ multiplex PCR; TCRdb stores in-frame clones only, minus some. The repertoire consists of 950,000 to 1,300,000 clones, with 75% occurring once and the leading ten covering about 1.5%. The source material was memory CD4+ T cells sorted from blood. The receptors stem from a man younger than 35 in good health. The CDR3 runs from the conserved cysteine through the conserved F or W. The D gene is left open where the match is weak. For some rows the clone size is stated as once, few or many, or as a class when expanded; others skip it.

J gene,CDR3 length,V gene,D gene,clone size,CDR3 protein,CDR3 DNA
TRBJ1-2,15,TRBV19,TRBD1,-,CASSMRGQGNYGYTF,TGTGCCAGTAGTATGAGGGGACAGGGCAACTATGGCTACACCTTC
TRBJ2-5,12,TRBV10-3,-,-,CAISSLSETQYF,TGTGCCATCAGTTCATTATCCGAGACCCAGTACTTC
TRBJ1-1,12,TRBV2,-,-,CASYLGNTEAFF,TGTGCCAGCTATCTGGGGAACACTGAAGCTTTCTTT
TRBJ2-7,14,TRBV14,-,-,CASSSWGDSYEQYF,TGTGCCAGCAGCTCTTGGGGGGATTCCTACGAGCAGTACTTC
TRBJ2-2,16,TRBV4-3,TRBD2,-,CASSQRTSGPTGELFF,TGCGCCAGCAGCCAACGGACTAGCGGGCCCACCGGGGAGCTGTTTTTT
TRBJ1-1,16,TRBV6-5,-,-,CASSYSSGRTNTEAFF,TGTGCCAGCAGTTACTCAAGCGGTCGAACTAACACTGAAGCTTTCTTT
TRBJ1-4,15,TRBV28,-,-,CASSSLFATNEKLFF,TGTGCCAGCAGTTCCCTCTTTGCAACTAATGAAAAACTGTTTTTT
TRBJ2-7,15,TRBV28,TRBD1,-,CASSSGQVALDEQYF,TGTGCCAGCAGTTCGGGACAGGTTGCCCTCGACGAGCAGTACTTC
TRBJ1-3,16,TRBV28,TRBD1,-,CASSRSTGLSGNTIYF,TGTGCCAGCAGTAGATCGACAGGGCTCTCTGGAAACACCATATATTTT
TRBJ2-5,15,TRBV15,-,few,CATSRDNLDKETQYF,TGTGCCACCAGCAGAGATAACCTAGACAAAGAGACCCAGTACTTC
TRBJ2-5,17,TRBV5-3,-,-,CARSLGEEDRTEETQYF,TGTGCCAGAAGCCTCGGGGAAGAGGACAGAACCGAAGAGACCCAGTACTTC
TRBJ2-3,14,TRBV6-1,-,-,CASSEHSSTDTQYF,TGTGCCAGCAGTGAACATTCTAGCACAGATACGCAGTATTTT
TRBJ1-1,20,TRBV7-3,TRBD1,-,CASSLTSKYRDRELNTEAFF,TGTGCCAGCAGCTTAACGTCAAAATACCGGGACAGGGAGTTGAACACTGAAGCTTTCTTT
TRBJ2-7,17,TRBV27,TRBD2,-,CASSLSGGALSSYEQYF,TGTGCCAGCAGTCTTAGCGGGGGGGCGCTTAGCTCCTACGAGCAGTACTTC
TRBJ1-6,15,TRBV10-3,TRBD1,few,CAIQGGEAYNSPLHF,TGTGCCATCCAGGGGGGGGAGGCTTATAATTCACCCCTCCACTTT
TRBJ2-3,14,TRBV7-9,-,-,CASSPLDGKDTQYF,TGTGCCAGCAGCCCTTTGGACGGCAAAGATACGCAGTATTTT
TRBJ2-1,16,TRBV9,-,-,CASSRGTFSSYNEQFF,TGTGCCAGCAGCCGCGGGACTTTTAGCTCCTACAATGAGCAGTTCTTC
TRBJ1-2,16,TRBV4-1,-,-,CASSQERGVTIYGYTF,TGCGCCAGCAGCCAAGAAAGGGGGGTGACTATCTATGGCTACACCTTC
TRBJ2-3,16,TRBV6-1,-,-,CASSERSGHNTDTQYF,TGTGCCAGCAGTGAACGGTCGGGACACAACACAGATACGCAGTATTTT
TRBJ1-6,14,TRBV5-1,-,-,CASSLVSSNSPLHF,TGCGCCAGCAGCTTGGTCTCGTCTAATTCACCCCTCCACTTT
TRBJ1-5,15,TRBV5-5,TRBD1,-,CASSFGTGINQPQHF,TGTGCCAGCAGCTTCGGGACAGGGATCAATCAGCCCCAGCATTTT
TRBJ2-4,15,TRBV29-1,TRBD1,-,CSVVLQGNSKNIQYF,TGCAGCGTTGTATTACAGGGGAATTCCAAAAACATTCAGTACTTC
TRBJ1-4,15,TRBV2,-,-,CASSRLGPANEKLFF,TGTGCCAGCAGCCGCCTCGGGCCTGCTAATGAAAAACTGTTTTTT
TRBJ1-5,13,TRBV6-5,-,-,CASSTGIAQPQHF,TGTGCCAGCAGTACCGGTATAGCTCAGCCCCAGCATTTT
TRBJ2-5,15,TRBV11-2,TRBD2,-,CASSLASSGAETQYF,TGTGCCAGCAGCTTGGCCTCTAGCGGGGCCGAGACCCAGTACTTC
TRBJ2-2,15,TRBV2,-,-,CASRGRSPNTGELFF,TGTGCCAGCAGGGGAAGGTCCCCGAACACCGGGGAGCTGTTTTTT
TRBJ2-5,13,TRBV5-4,-,-,CASSFGGGETQYF,TGTGCCAGCAGCTTTGGGGGAGGAGAGACCCAGTACTTC
TRBJ1-2,12,TRBV30,-,-,CAWRDNEEGYTF,TGTGCCTGGAGGGACAATGAGGAGGGCTACACCTTC
TRBJ1-2,15,TRBV5-6,TRBD1,-,CASSPGDRRELGYTF,TGTGCCAGCAGCCCGGGGGACAGGCGGGAACTCGGCTACACCTTC
TRBJ1-2,15,TRBV6-6,-,-,CASSYSWEPNYGYTF,TGTGCCAGCAGTTACTCGTGGGAGCCAAACTATGGCTACACCTTC
TRBJ2-5,14,TRBV6-6,TRBD1,-,CASSRTGEVETQYF,TGTGCCAGCAGTCGGACAGGGGAAGTAGAGACCCAGTACTTC
TRBJ2-5,14,TRBV30,-,-,CAWSAGPVQETQYF,TGTGCCTGGAGTGCAGGGCCGGTGCAAGAGACCCAGTACTTC